Detailed here is one TCR beta chain. What antigen it recognizes has not been identified. Base quality data are lacking; no much larger clone is found one base away. The donors belonged to the validation cohort of around 120 subjects, which was separate from the roughly 670-subject first cohort. This record belongs to a study of cytomegalovirus exposure and HLA in healthy donors (dated by TCRdb to the late 2010s). For the wider study: A later analysis indicated that the 95 to 150 validation repertoires were generated on the platform also employed for the 700 or so repertoires of the first cohort. The aim of the study was to test whether cataloging public T cell receptors could identify signatures of past pathogen exposure. A separate validation cohort of over a hundred different subjects was used in addition to the approximately 700-subject first cohort. To predict cytomegalovirus infection status, the study combined high-throughput TCR immunosequencing, statistical association of individual TCRs with disease status, and machine learning.

Libraries were prepared through the immunoSEQ multiplex PCR assay. The published analysis was carried out like this. A statistical classification framework was built for diagnosing cytomegalovirus status from the catalog of TCR beta chain sequences. TCRdb stores this immuneACCESS table with in-frame sequences only. Part of the clones is absent; in the studies checked, under half of the shortfall reflects unresolved V genes, and no reason is known for the rest. From that table come the V and J calls and clone size; the DNA was used to work out D and trimming. The sample data list 120,000 to 150,000 clones, and around nine tenths of these were observed just once. Around 3.4% of the sample is held by the ten biggest clonotypes. The full study reports these points: According to the authors, the approach could potentially be generalized to other disease states and immunological phenotypes. A later analysis lacked HLA typing for the validation cohort, so it scored co-occurrence in that cohort across all 110 or so repertoires. In a later analysis, TCRs clustered in the first cohort were found to also tend to co-occur in the approximately 110 validation repertoires, with over 90% of cluster scores above 0. Most TCR sequences were observed very rarely across donors, whereas some public TCRs were present in many individuals. In both the original and validation cohorts, the classifier was reported to diagnose cytomegalovirus status with high specificity and sensitivity. In vitro tests confirmed that a few of the cytomegalovirus-associated TCR beta chains recognize cytomegalovirus antigens. A total of around 150 TCR beta chains were listed by the study as associated with cytomegalovirus.

There are 15 amino acids in the CDR3, from cysteine to phenylalanine inclusive. Only the CDR3 portion is preserved as DNA: 45 bases, with reading frame beginning at the first base. From the germline V gene, CDR1 is LGHNA and CDR2 is YSLEER. V is reduced by 0 bases and J by 10 bases, leaving a spacing of 16 bases between them. This receptor was taken from a woman aged 18-35 years in good health and CMV-seropositive. The receptor chain draws on TRBV4-3 and TRBJ2-1; no confident D gene assignment can be made. The sequencing input was PBMCs. The nucleotide sequence reads TGCGCCAGCAGCCAAGAAGGCCGTCTTTACGGGGAGCAGTTCTTC. Translated, it reads CASSQEGRLYGEQFF.